These T cell receptor beta chains were read from a single sample in a study of CD8 T cells in ankylosing spondylitis. In TCRdb, the 5' RACE reads were re-called with MiXCR into one record per CDR3 protein. Counted here are some 400,000 distinct CDR3 sequences, around 20% occurring once; the ten biggest clones make up about 16%. Material: blood, either unsorted or a sorted T cell fraction (not recorded which). The receptors were gathered from a male donor with ankylosing spondylitis. CDR3s include the opening cysteine and the closing phenylalanine or tryptophan. Fields, in order: clone size, J gene, V gene, D gene, CDR3 protein, CDR3 DNA. D genes are given only for firm matches. Only some rows state a clone size, as once, few, many or a class for expanded clones.

clone size: NA; J gene: TRBJ2-2; V gene: TRBV18; D gene: NA; CDR3 protein: CASSRTSVPRTNTGELFF; CDR3 DNA: TGTGCCAGCTCACGGACCTCCGTCCCCAGGACAAACACCGGGGAGCTGTTTTTT
clone size: many; J gene: TRBJ2-7; V gene: TRBV3-1; D gene: NA; CDR3 protein: CASSQEGTGFGEQYF; CDR3 DNA: TGTGCCAGCAGCCAAGAAGGAACAGGGTTTGGCGAGCAGTACTTC
clone size: NA; J gene: TRBJ2-4; V gene: TRBV6-1; D gene: TRBD2; CDR3 protein: CASSEIAGAGNIQYF; CDR3 DNA: TGTGCCAGCAGTGAAATCGCGGGAGCGGGAAACATTCAGTACTTC
clone size: NA; J gene: TRBJ2-7; V gene: TRBV20-1; D gene: TRBD1; CDR3 protein: CSARDSGRGSYEQYF; CDR3 DNA: TGCAGTGCTAGAGATTCTGGCAGGGGGTCCTACGAGCAGTACTTC
clone size: NA; J gene: TRBJ2-1; V gene: TRBV7-9; D gene: NA; CDR3 protein: CASSSRVAEYSYNEQFF; CDR3 DNA: TGTGCCAGCAGTTCCCGAGTAGCGGAGTACTCCTACAATGAGCAGTTCTTC
clone size: few; J gene: TRBJ2-2; V gene: TRBV2; D gene: NA; CDR3 protein: CASRFPNTGELFF; CDR3 DNA: TGTGCCAGCAGGTTTCCGAACACCGGGGAGCTGTTTTTT
clone size: few; J gene: TRBJ2-7; V gene: TRBV5-6; D gene: TRBD1; CDR3 protein: CASSFDRAYEQYF; CDR3 DNA: TGTGCCAGCAGCTTTGACAGGGCGTACGAGCAGTACTTC
clone size: NA; J gene: TRBJ2-7; V gene: TRBV2; D gene: TRBD1; CDR3 protein: CASRGRTGTYEQYF; CDR3 DNA: TGTGCCAGCAGGGGAAGGACAGGCACCTACGAGCAGTACTTC
clone size: few; J gene: TRBJ2-4; V gene: TRBV6-1; D gene: NA; CDR3 protein: CASSKIGPKNIQYF; CDR3 DNA: TGTGCCAGCAGCAAAATCGGACCTAAAAACATTCAGTACTTC
clone size: many; J gene: TRBJ2-5; V gene: TRBV3-1; D gene: TRBD1; CDR3 protein: CASSRGQQETQYF; CDR3 DNA: TGTGCCAGCAGCCGGGGACAGCAAGAGACCCAGTACTTC
clone size: few; J gene: TRBJ2-1; V gene: TRBV29-1; D gene: TRBD2; CDR3 protein: CSGHGAGVFPRNEQFF; CDR3 DNA: TGCAGCGGGCACGGAGCGGGAGTATTCCCTAGGAATGAGCAGTTCTTC
clone size: NA; J gene: TRBJ2-3; V gene: TRBV30; D gene: NA; CDR3 protein: CAWSAPPDTQYF; CDR3 DNA: TGTGCCTGGAGTGCCCCCCCAGATACGCAGTATTTT
clone size: NA; J gene: TRBJ2-1; V gene: TRBV9; D gene: NA; CDR3 protein: CASSVDGGRNNEQFF; CDR3 DNA: TGTGCCAGCAGCGTAGACGGTGGGAGGAACAATGAGCAGTTCTTC
clone size: few; J gene: TRBJ2-1; V gene: TRBV7-2; D gene: TRBD2; CDR3 protein: CASSLLVAGSNEQFF; CDR3 DNA: TGTGCCAGCAGCTTACTGGTAGCGGGTTCCAATGAGCAGTTCTTC
clone size: NA; J gene: TRBJ2-5; V gene: TRBV10-3; D gene: TRBD2; CDR3 protein: CAISERGGSTSQETQYF; CDR3 DNA: TGTGCCATCAGTGAGAGGGGCGGGAGTACCTCGCAAGAGACCCAGTACTTC
clone size: once; J gene: TRBJ1-4; V gene: TRBV5-1; D gene: NA; CDR3 protein: CASILAVNEKLFF; CDR3 DNA: TGCGCCAGCATCTTGGCCGTGAACGAAAAACTGTTTTTT
clone size: few; J gene: TRBJ1-4; V gene: TRBV29-1; D gene: NA; CDR3 protein: CSVADSPTATILFF; CDR3 DNA: TGCAGCGTTGCCGACAGCCCTACAGCAACAATACTGTTTTTT
clone size: few; J gene: TRBJ2-3; V gene: TRBV6-1; D gene: TRBD1; CDR3 protein: CASSQSRDSSTDTQYF; CDR3 DNA: TGTGCCAGCAGCCAGTCCCGGGACAGTAGCACAGATACGCAGTATTTT
clone size: NA; J gene: TRBJ2-1; V gene: TRBV28; D gene: NA; CDR3 protein: CASSRPGGDYNEQFF; CDR3 DNA: TGTGCCAGCTCCCGGCCGGGCGGAGACTACAATGAGCAGTTCTTC
clone size: NA; J gene: TRBJ2-5; V gene: TRBV29-1; D gene: NA; CDR3 protein: CSVGNNQETQYF; CDR3 DNA: TGCAGCGTTGGGAACAACCAAGAGACCCAGTACTTC
clone size: NA; J gene: TRBJ1-2; V gene: TRBV5-1; D gene: NA; CDR3 protein: CASSLEANYFYGYTF; CDR3 DNA: TGCGCCAGCAGCTTGGAGGCAAATTATTTCTATGGCTACACCTTC
clone size: NA; J gene: TRBJ1-5; V gene: TRBV6-2/TRBV6-3; D gene: NA; CDR3 protein: CASSYEYQPQHF; CDR3 DNA: TGTGCCAGCAGTTATGAGTATCAGCCCCAGCATTTT
clone size: few; J gene: TRBJ1-6; V gene: TRBV4-3; D gene: NA; CDR3 protein: CASSRVQGRDSPLHF; CDR3 DNA: TGCGCCAGCAGCCGCGTCCAGGGCAGGGATTCACCCCTCCACTTT
clone size: NA; J gene: TRBJ1-5; V gene: TRBV10-3; D gene: NA; CDR3 protein: CAISPAGSQPQHF; CDR3 DNA: TGTGCCATCAGTCCCGCGGGCAGTCAGCCCCAGCATTTT
clone size: few; J gene: TRBJ1-4; V gene: TRBV20-1; D gene: NA; CDR3 protein: CSARGGGGEKLFF; CDR3 DNA: TGCAGTGCTAGGGGAGGGGGAGGGGAAAAACTGTTTTTT
clone size: many; J gene: TRBJ2-5; V gene: TRBV12-3/TRBV12-4; D gene: NA; CDR3 protein: CASSLGGQETQYF; CDR3 DNA: TGCGCCAGCAGCTTAGGGGGCCAAGAGACCCAGTACTTC
clone size: NA; J gene: TRBJ2-3; V gene: TRBV28; D gene: NA; CDR3 protein: CASRLNRISTDTQYF; CDR3 DNA: TGTGCCAGCAGATTAAACAGGATTAGCACAGATACGCAGTATTTT
clone size: NA; J gene: TRBJ2-1; V gene: TRBV18; D gene: NA; CDR3 protein: CASSPPIGLLNNEQFF; CDR3 DNA: TGTGCCAGCTCACCACCGATCGGGCTGCTAAACAATGAGCAGTTCTTC
clone size: NA; J gene: TRBJ2-3; V gene: TRBV10-3; D gene: NA; CDR3 protein: CAISDWSGTDTQYF; CDR3 DNA: TGTGCCATCAGTGATTGGAGCGGCACAGATACGCAGTATTTT
clone size: many; J gene: TRBJ1-1; V gene: TRBV28; D gene: TRBD1; CDR3 protein: CASRKGRGRRTEAFF; CDR3 DNA: TGTGCCAGCAGGAAAGGCAGGGGGCGCAGGACTGAAGCTTTCTTT
clone size: NA; J gene: TRBJ1-1; V gene: TRBV5-1; D gene: NA; CDR3 protein: CASSLDRVPPEAFF; CDR3 DNA: TGCGCCAGCAGCTTGGACAGGGTCCCTCCTGAAGCTTTCTTT
clone size: few; J gene: TRBJ2-7; V gene: TRBV11-2; D gene: NA; CDR3 protein: CASASDYNYEQYF; CDR3 DNA: TGTGCCTCAGCGTCGGACTATAATTACGAGCAGTACTTC
clone size: few; J gene: TRBJ1-5; V gene: TRBV27; D gene: NA; CDR3 protein: CASSASGRINQPQHF; CDR3 DNA: TGTGCCAGCAGTGCTTCGGGACGGATCAATCAGCCCCAGCATTTT
clone size: once; J gene: TRBJ2-7; V gene: TRBV4-1; D gene: NA; CDR3 protein: CASSHSRLTAYEQYF; CDR3 DNA: TGCGCCAGCAGCCACAGCAGGTTAACCGCCTACGAGCAGTACTTC
clone size: NA; J gene: TRBJ2-1; V gene: TRBV2; D gene: NA; CDR3 protein: CASSGLGGLYNEQFF; CDR3 DNA: TGTGCCAGCAGTGGATTGGGGGGACTCTACAATGAGCAGTTCTTC
clone size: few; J gene: TRBJ2-1; V gene: TRBV3-1; D gene: TRBD2; CDR3 protein: CASSPFRGLIYNEQFF; CDR3 DNA: TGTGCCAGCAGCCCGTTTAGGGGACTAATATACAATGAGCAGTTCTTC
clone size: NA; J gene: TRBJ1-5; V gene: TRBV9; D gene: NA; CDR3 protein: CASSVDEWQPQHF; CDR3 DNA: TGTGCCAGCAGCGTAGATGAGTGGCAACCCCAGCATTTT
clone size: NA; J gene: TRBJ2-7; V gene: TRBV3-1; D gene: TRBD2; CDR3 protein: CASSQPGTSGRANDEQYF; CDR3 DNA: TGTGCCAGCAGCCAACCCGGGACTAGCGGGAGGGCCAACGACGAGCAGTACTTC
clone size: NA; J gene: TRBJ2-3; V gene: TRBV10-3; D gene: NA; CDR3 protein: CAISEGGDSTDTQYF; CDR3 DNA: TGTGCCATCAGTGAGGGCGGAGATAGCACAGATACGCAGTATTTT
clone size: NA; J gene: TRBJ2-7; V gene: TRBV6-6; D gene: NA; CDR3 protein: CASRTGTHYEQYF; CDR3 DNA: TGTGCCAGCAGGACCGGGACCCACTACGAGCAGTACTTC
clone size: few; J gene: TRBJ2-1; V gene: TRBV6-6; D gene: TRBD2; CDR3 protein: CASRGRALGEQFF; CDR3 DNA: TGTGCCAGCAGGGGGAGGGCCCTGGGTGAGCAGTTCTTC
clone size: NA; J gene: TRBJ2-3; V gene: TRBV3-1; D gene: NA; CDR3 protein: CASSLFGTEKRYF; CDR3 DNA: TGTGCCAGCAGCCTCTTCGGGACGGAAAAAAGGTATTTT
clone size: NA; J gene: TRBJ2-2; V gene: TRBV29-1; D gene: TRBD1; CDR3 protein: CSVGRDRVAGELFF; CDR3 DNA: TGCAGCGTTGGAAGGGACAGGGTCGCCGGGGAGCTGTTTTTT
clone size: NA; J gene: TRBJ2-1; V gene: TRBV5-6; D gene: NA; CDR3 protein: CASTVMWGNEQFF; CDR3 DNA: TGTGCCAGCACCGTAATGTGGGGGAATGAGCAGTTCTTC
clone size: few; J gene: TRBJ1-2; V gene: TRBV5-1; D gene: TRBD1; CDR3 protein: CASSLAPGQGVYGYTF; CDR3 DNA: TGCGCCAGCAGCTTGGCACCGGGACAGGGCGTCTATGGCTACACCTTC
clone size: NA; J gene: TRBJ2-2; V gene: TRBV29-1; D gene: NA; CDR3 protein: CSVVGRSVNTGELFF; CDR3 DNA: TGCAGCGTTGTCGGTCGGTCAGTCAACACCGGGGAGCTGTTTTTT
clone size: NA; J gene: TRBJ1-5; V gene: TRBV12-3/TRBV12-4; D gene: NA; CDR3 protein: CASSQGRGVQPQHF; CDR3 DNA: TGTGCCAGCAGTCAAGGTCGGGGAGTCCAGCCCCAGCATTTT
clone size: NA; J gene: TRBJ2-1; V gene: TRBV7-2; D gene: NA; CDR3 protein: CASSLVLEREFF; CDR3 DNA: TGTGCCAGCAGCTTAGTCCTAGAAAGGGAGTTCTTC
clone size: few; J gene: TRBJ1-1; V gene: TRBV11-1; D gene: NA; CDR3 protein: CASSLRTAGAFF; CDR3 DNA: TGTGCCAGCAGCCTACGCACCGCCGGGGCTTTCTTT
clone size: NA; J gene: TRBJ1-4; V gene: TRBV4-1; D gene: NA; CDR3 protein: CASSQERRRGIGEKLFF; CDR3 DNA: TGCGCCAGCAGCCAAGAACGACGGAGAGGGATCGGGGAAAAACTGTTTTTT
clone size: NA; J gene: TRBJ1-4; V gene: TRBV7-2; D gene: NA; CDR3 protein: CASRFRTATNEKLFF; CDR3 DNA: TGTGCCAGCAGATTTCGGACAGCAACTAATGAAAAACTGTTTTTT
clone size: NA; J gene: TRBJ2-3; V gene: TRBV5-1; D gene: TRBD2; CDR3 protein: CASSHSSGGYTDTQYF; CDR3 DNA: TGCGCCAGCAGCCACAGCAGCGGGGGTTACACAGATACGCAGTATTTT
clone size: NA; J gene: TRBJ2-7; V gene: TRBV10-3; D gene: TRBD2; CDR3 protein: CAISGWSGRATYEQYF; CDR3 DNA: TGTGCCATCAGTGGATGGAGCGGGAGAGCCACCTACGAGCAGTACTTC
clone size: NA; J gene: TRBJ2-1; V gene: TRBV29-1; D gene: TRBD2; CDR3 protein: CSVPSGRPYNEQFF; CDR3 DNA: TGCAGCGTACCTAGCGGGAGGCCGTACAATGAGCAGTTCTTC
clone size: NA; J gene: TRBJ2-6; V gene: TRBV12-3/TRBV12-4; D gene: TRBD2; CDR3 protein: CASSLFGLAVNSGANVLTF; CDR3 DNA: TGTGCCAGCAGTTTATTTGGACTAGCGGTTAACTCTGGGGCCAACGTCCTGACTTTC
clone size: few; J gene: TRBJ2-5; V gene: TRBV4-1; D gene: TRBD2; CDR3 protein: CASSQLPLAGEETQYF; CDR3 DNA: TGCGCCAGCAGCCAACTACCACTAGCGGGCGAAGAGACCCAGTACTTC
clone size: few; J gene: TRBJ1-6; V gene: TRBV6-1; D gene: TRBD1; CDR3 protein: CASSDQTGWNSPLHF; CDR3 DNA: TGTGCCAGCAGTGACCAGACAGGGTGGAATTCACCCCTCCACTTT
clone size: NA; J gene: TRBJ2-3; V gene: TRBV5-1; D gene: NA; CDR3 protein: CASSLVRGSPLIADTQYF; CDR3 DNA: TGCGCCAGCAGCTTGGTGAGGGGGTCGCCTCTAATCGCAGATACGCAGTATTTT